These 14 T cell receptor beta chains came from one sample sequenced in a study of cytomegalovirus exposure and HLA in healthy donors. PCR amplification relied on 60 Vbeta primers (plus 13 Jbeta primers). Sequencing was performed with immunoSEQ multiplex PCR; in TCRdb, only in-frame clones are kept and a portion is missing. Among some 110,000 clones listed, 75% to 85% were seen once. Sample: PBMCs. The receptors here all came from a woman aged 18 to 35 in good health and CMV-seropositive.

This rearrangement joins TRBV9 to TRBJ2-1, with a weak D call TRBD1 (7 bases). Trimming took 0 bases from V and 0 from J, leaving 10 bases between them. Per the germline V gene, CDR1 is SGDLS and CDR2 is YYNGEE. The CDR3 spans 16 residues. The CDR3 DNA reads TGTGCCAGCAGCGTAGCGGGGGACAGCTCCTACAATGAGCAGTTCTTC. Residues: CASSVAGDSSYNEQFF. Drawing the rest from reference TRBV9 and TRBJ2-1, the complete variable domain is DSGVTQTPKHLITATGQRVTLRCSPRSGDLSVYWYQQSLDQGLQFLIQYYNGEERAKGNILERFSAQQFPDLHSELNLSSLELGDSALYFCASSVAGDSSYNEQFFGPGTRLTVL.

The V and J genes are TRBV28 and TRBJ1-5; 8 bases are a match to TRBD1. V shed 6 bases, J shed 1 base, and the junction held 11 bases outside the gene matches. Germline CDR1 is MDHEN and CDR2 is SYDVKM. This CDR3 is 17 amino acids long. The DNA for the CDR3 is TGTGCCAGCAGGACTTTACAGGGGGGAGGGAGCAATCAGCCCCAGCATTTT. Translating it yields CASRTLQGGGSNQPQHF.

The J gene is TRBJ1-2, the V gene TRBV27, with a possible D match to TRBD1 (5 bases). The CDR3 contains 13 residues. Germline V gives CDR1 MNHEY, CDR2 SMNVEV (reference sequence). The ends were cut back, 0 bases at V and 7 bases at J, with 9 bases in the middle. The CDR3 spells CASSLSQGSGYTF. Written as DNA, the CDR3 is TGTGCCAGCAGTTTATCCCAGGGTTCTGGCTACACCTTC.

V usage is TRBV9 and J usage is TRBJ2-3; perhaps TRBD2 as D (5 bases). This CDR3 contains 14 residues. Trimming pared 2 bases from V and 4 bases from J, leaving 11 bases between. The germline gives CDR1 SGDLS, CDR2 YYNGEE. In nucleotides, the CDR3 is TGTGCCAGCAGCGTCCGGCTAGCCGCAGATACGCAGTATTTT. This translates into CASSVRLAADTQYF. Complete variable domain (other parts from reference TRBV9 and TRBJ2-3): DSGVTQTPKHLITATGQRVTLRCSPRSGDLSVYWYQQSLDQGLQFLIQYYNGEERAKGNILERFSAQQFPDLHSELNLSSLELGDSALYFCASSVRLAADTQYFGPGTRLTVL.

The V and J genes are TRBV18 and TRBJ2-5; 10 bases map to TRBD1. In germline, CDR1 is KGHSH, CDR2 LQKENI. The CDR3 is made up of 14 amino acids. V trimming: 3 bases; J trimming: 5 bases; junction bases outside the gene matches: 3. CDR3 residues: CASSPGTGAETQYF. As DNA, the CDR3 is TGTGCCAGCTCACCCGGGACAGGGGCGGAGACCCAGTACTTC.

The chain combines TRBV2 with TRBJ1-4, with a possible D match to TRBD1 (5 bases). CDR3 length equals 14 residues. The V and J ends lost 4 bases and 6 bases respectively, with 12 bases between them. Germline loops: CDR1 SNHLY, CDR2 FYNNEI. Written as DNA, the CDR3 is TGTGCCAGCAGTGGGCAGGGAGGGGATGAAAAACTGTTTTTT. Residues: CASSGQGGDEKLFF.

In this sample, this clone turned up once. Relative to the germline gene, one junction end is altered; a read error may explain this. In DNA, the CDR3 is TGTGCTAGCAGCTTAGACGGGGGAGAGACCCAGTACTTC. It specifies CASSLDGGETQYF. The chain couples TRBV7-7 to TRBJ2-5, with a weak D call TRBD2 (6 bases). CDR1 SSHAT and CDR2 FNYEAQ come from the germline V gene (reference sequence). The CDR3 is made up of 13 amino acids.

The V gene is TRBV13, the J gene TRBJ2-7; D gene ambiguous. Germline CDR1 reads PRHDT; CDR2 reads FYEKMQ (reference sequence). V lost 5 bases and J 0 bases, leaving 17 bases between the germline ends. This CDR3 contains 16 residues. The CDR3 nucleotides read TGTGCCAGCAGCCCGCAGTCACCCCCGATCTCCTACGAGCAGTACTTC. Its translation: CASSPQSPPISYEQYF.

CDR3 sequence reads: CASSLSDRGQGAFF. The DNA of the CDR3 is TGCGCCAGCAGCTTGTCGGACAGGGGGCAAGGAGCTTTCTTT. The chain employs TRBV5-1 and TRBJ1-1, with 11 bases that match TRBD1. Trimming cost V 1 base and J 10 bases; bases outside gene matches: 6. This CDR3 is built from 14 residues. Germline CDR1 is SGHRS and CDR2 is YFSETQ.

The J gene is TRBJ2-7, the V gene TRBV30; 11 bases agree with TRBD2. V shed 2 bases, J shed 2 bases, and the junction held 8 bases outside the gene matches. Germline V gene lookup returns CDR1 GTSNPN and CDR2 SVGIG (reference sequence). The CDR3 extends over 16 amino acids. CDR3 sequence reads: CAWSSHSGRAPYEQYF. The CDR3 DNA reads as TGTGCCTGGAGTTCCCATAGCGGGAGGGCCCCCTACGAGCAGTACTTC.

The chain is built from TRBV29-1 and TRBJ2-7; 8 bases fit TRBD2. Unmatched junction bases numbered 16, after V lost 6 bases and J lost 6 bases. This CDR3 region has 15 residues. Germline loops: CDR1 SQVTM, CDR2 ANQGSEA. The CDR3 DNA reads TGCAGCGTAAGCGGGAGCCCATCTCTCCTCCTCGAGCAGTACTTC. The encoded protein is CSVSGSPSLLLEQYF.

Regarding this clone: The junction differs from germline at one of its ends, possibly a read error. Other DNA sequences of this sample code for an identical CDR3. This chain joins TRBV7-7 and TRBJ2-5; the match to TRBD1 covers 9 bases. Germline CDR1 and CDR2: SSHAT and FNYEAQ (reference sequence). The CDR3 totals 15 residues. This CDR3 is CASSSGQGPQETQYF. As DNA, the CDR3 is TGTGCTAGCAGCTCTGGACAGGGGCCTCAAGAGACCCAGTACTTC.

This chain joins TRBV7-9 and TRBJ2-3, with TRBD2 matching over 10 bases. J lost 6 bases, V lost 5 bases, and 11 bases had no gene match. Per germline, CDR1 SEHNR and CDR2 FQNEAQ (reference sequence). The CDR3 sequence is 16 residues long. CDR3: CASSPPSLAGVDTQYF. The CDR3 DNA reads as TGTGCCAGCAGCCCGCCCAGCCTAGCGGGAGTTGATACGCAGTATTTT.

The chain links TRBV5-1 to TRBJ1-2; TRBD1 agrees at 7 bases. Germline V gene lookup returns CDR1 SGHRS and CDR2 YFSETQ. Trimming removed 3 bases from V and 4 bases from J; junction bases left unmatched: 12. CDR3 size: 16 residues. The CDR3 sequence is CASSSSSTGVAYGYTF. The CDR3 nucleotides are TGCGCCAGCAGCTCGAGTTCTACAGGGGTAGCCTATGGCTACACCTTC. Based on the CDR3 plus reference TRBV5-1 and TRBJ1-2, the full variable domain is KAGVTQTPRYLIKTRGQQVTLSCSPISGHRSVSWYQQTPGQGLQFLFEYFSETQRNKGNFPGRFSGRQFSNSRSEMNVSTLELGDSALYLCASSSSSTGVAYGYTFGSGTRLTVV.